This TCR beta chain was obtained from a study of T-cell reconstitution after alpha-beta-depleted transplantation in children. This clonotype came up many times. Preparation of the TCRbeta library used unique molecular identifiers. TCRdb reanalysed the PCR reads using MiXCR and keeps one entry per CDR3 protein. The sample yields some 200,000 distinct CDR3 sequences, approximately 6.6% seen once. The V gene's germline CDR1 is SGHAT and CDR2 FQNNGV. V was cut by 1 base and J by 4 bases, with 8 bases left in between. This CDR3 contains 13 residues. The sequence was obtained from a human donor who donated a stem cell graft to a child with Wiskott-Aldrich syndrome. V usage is TRBV11-2 and J usage is TRBJ2-7; D is ambiguous. The sample consisted of PBMCs from the stem cell graft donor, taken from the stem cell graft. As DNA, the CDR3 is TGTGCCAGCAGCTTAGTTAGCAGATACGAGCAGTACTTC. It is translated as CASSLVSRYEQYF.